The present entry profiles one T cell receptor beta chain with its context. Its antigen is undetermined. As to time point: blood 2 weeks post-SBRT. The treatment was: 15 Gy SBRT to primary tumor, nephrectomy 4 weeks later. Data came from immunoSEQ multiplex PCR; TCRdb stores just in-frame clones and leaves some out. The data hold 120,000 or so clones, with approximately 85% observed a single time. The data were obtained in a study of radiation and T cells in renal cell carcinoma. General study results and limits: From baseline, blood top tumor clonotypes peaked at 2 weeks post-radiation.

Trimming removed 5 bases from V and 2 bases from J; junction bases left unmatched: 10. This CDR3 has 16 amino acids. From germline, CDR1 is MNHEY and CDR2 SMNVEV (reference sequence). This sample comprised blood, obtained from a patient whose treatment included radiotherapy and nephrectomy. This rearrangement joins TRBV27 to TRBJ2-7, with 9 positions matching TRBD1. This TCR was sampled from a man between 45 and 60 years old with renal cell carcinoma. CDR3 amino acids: CASSPGTGSSAYEQYF. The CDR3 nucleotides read TGTGCCAGCAGTCCTGGGACAGGGTCGTCGGCCTACGAGCAGTACTTC.